The 9 T cell receptor beta chains given below trace back to one sample, sequenced in a study of Graves' ophthalmopathy and Graves' hyperthyroidism. Amplification of TCR beta CDR3 regions used RNA transcripts. The library came from an HTBI-primed first-round RT-PCR and a second-round multiplex PCR. TCRdb re-derived calls from the multiplex PCR reads in MiXCR, one entry per CDR3 protein. The table records about 700,000 distinct CDR3 sequences, roughly 39% of them present only once. The source material was peripheral blood. The receptors originated from an adult man with Graves' ophthalmopathy.

The J gene is TRBJ1-5, the V gene TRBV6-2 or TRBV6-3, with 8 positions matching TRBD1. Germline trimming cut 4 bases from V and 6 bases from J; bases unmatched to any gene: 8. The CDR3 consists of 15 residues. CDR1 is MNHEY and CDR2 is SVGEGT in the germline V gene. Here the CDR3 DNA reads TGTGCCAGCAGTTTTACCGGACAGGGAAGTCAGCCCCAGCATTTT. It yields the protein CASSFTGQGSQPQHF.

There are many counts of this clonotype. V and J are TRBV5-1 and TRBJ2-5, with 9 bases that match TRBD2. V shed 6 bases, J shed 3 bases, and the junction held 12 bases outside the gene matches. The CDR3 runs 16 residues. Germline V gene data show CDR1 as SGHRS and CDR2 as YFSETQ. The CDR3 DNA sequence: TGCGCCAGCACTCCGCGCGCGTCTAGCGGGGAAGAGACCCAGTACTTC. Its protein is CASTPRASSGEETQYF.

Worth noting for this clonotype: A read error may be the cause here, since a much bigger clone is one base away. V gene TRBV9 combines with J gene TRBJ1-1; 7 bases are shared with TRBD1. V gave up 0 bases and J gave up 9 bases; unmatched junction bases: 5. CDR3 length: 13 amino acids. Germline V gives CDR1 SGDLS, CDR2 YYNGEE. The CDR3 reads CASSVEGATKAFF. For the CDR3, the DNA is TGTGCCAGCAGCGTAGAGGGGGCAACTAAAGCTTTCTTT. Full variable domain (outside the CDR3, taken from reference TRBV9 and TRBJ1-1): DSGVTQTPKHLITATGQRVTLRCSPRSGDLSVYWYQQSLDQGLQFLIQYYNGEERAKGNILERFSAQQFPDLHSELNLSSLELGDSALYFCASSVEGATKAFFGQGTRLTVV.

This clonotype was recorded once. The chain employs TRBV7-8 and TRBJ2-7, with TRBD2 matching over 7 bases. Losses at the gene ends were 4 bases for V and 11 bases for J; bases not matched to a gene: 5. This CDR3 is 11 amino acids long. Germline CDR1 reads SGHVS; CDR2 reads FQNEAQ. The CDR3 coding sequence is TGTGCCAGCAGCTCGGGACTACCAAAGTACTTC. Translation: CASSSGLPKYF.

The genes are TRBV29-1 and TRBJ2-5, with 9 bases identical to TRBD1. Germline trimming cut 6 bases from V and 2 bases from J; bases unmatched to any gene: 4. The CDR3 is 13 amino acids. Germline-derived CDR1 and CDR2 are SQVTM and ANQGSEA. The CDR3 spells CSVSGQGQETQYF. The DNA for the CDR3 is TGCAGCGTATCGGGACAGGGACAAGAGACCCAGTACTTC. Full variable domain (missing parts from reference TRBV29-1 and TRBJ2-5): SAVISQKPSRDICQRGTSLTIQCQVDSQVTMMFWYRQQPGQSLTLIATANQGSEATYESGFVIDKFPISRPNLTFSTLTVSNMSPEDSSIYLCSVSGQGQETQYFGPGTRLLVL.

This clonotype was counted at least ten times. V usage is TRBV29-1 and J usage is TRBJ2-2; 12 positions match TRBD2. The CDR3 spans 17 residues. Germline assignment: CDR1 SQVTM and CDR2 ANQGSEA. The V gene end was trimmed by 3 bases and the J gene end by 6 bases; junction bases not matched to a gene: 11. The CDR3 DNA sequence: TGCAGCGTTGAGGAAAGGTCTAGCGGGAGGGCCCCCGGGGAGCTGTTTTTT. It yields the protein CSVEERSSGRAPGELFF.

The chain employs TRBV10-3 and TRBJ2-5, with 10 bases lining up with TRBD2. The germline V gene encodes CDR1 ENHRY and CDR2 SYGVKD. The junction had 7 bases not matched to a gene; V was cut back by 11 bases and J by 4 bases. This CDR3 has 13 residues. The CDR3 sequence: CAPAGGLGETQYF. CDR3 DNA: TGTGCCCCAGCGGGGGGGCTAGGAGAGACCCAGTACTTC.

The rearrangement joins TRBV7-9 to TRBJ2-5; D call uncertain. Germline values: CDR1 SEHNR, CDR2 FQNEAQ (reference sequence). V was pared by 6 bases and J by 5 bases, with 19 bases between. CDR3 length: 15 residues. For the CDR3, the DNA is TGTGCCAGCAGTTTATTTGAGAACGCTGTGGAGACCCAGTACTTC. As protein: CASSLFENAVETQYF. Supplemented by reference TRBV7-9 and TRBJ2-5, the full variable domain reads DTGVSQNPRHKITKRGQNVTFRCDPISEHNRLYWYRQTLGQGPEFLTYFQNEAQLEKSRLLSDRFSAERPKGSFSTLEIQRTEQGDSAMYLCASSLFENAVETQYFGPGTRLLVL.

This clonotype was recorded at least ten times. The chain couples TRBV7-9 to TRBJ1-1, with D maybe TRBD1 (5 bases). Germline V gives CDR1 SEHNR, CDR2 FQNEAQ (reference sequence). This CDR3 contains 12 residues. Trimming removed 5 bases at V and 7 bases at J, with 11 bases between. The CDR3 region is CASSPSGFEAFF. The CDR3 region has the DNA TGTGCCAGCAGCCCCTCAGGGTTTGAAGCTTTCTTT.